The 5 T cell receptor beta chains in this list originate from one sample, sequenced in a study of a mutant IDH1 vaccine in newly diagnosed glioma. The sample's time point: baseline, week 1 (first vaccination visit). Specified treatment: pre-vaccination baseline after standard-of-care therapy. Profiled with immunoSEQ multiplex PCR; TCRdb holds only in-frame clones, not every one. Among fewer than 50,000 clones listed, roughly 89% were seen once. Sequencing was performed on PBMCs, taken from a glioma patient treated with radiotherapy, temozolomide or both. Source of these receptors: a man in his late teens or twenties with glioma.

V is TRBV4-3 and J is TRBJ1-5, with 9 positions matching TRBD1. The V segment lost 5 bases and the J segment 2 bases; nucleotides outside the gene matches: 1. Germline V gene data show CDR1 as LGHNA and CDR2 as YSLEER. CDR3 size: 14 residues. CDR3 amino acids: CASSWDRGNQPQHF. The CDR3 DNA follows: TGCGCCAGCAGCTGGGACAGGGGCAATCAGCCCCAGCATTTT.

V usage is TRBV5-4 and J usage is TRBJ2-1; TRBD2 is a possible D gene (6 bases). Germline values: CDR1 SGHNT, CDR2 YYREEE (reference sequence). Trimming left V 0 bases short and J 0 bases short, with 13 bases between. CDR3 length equals 17 residues. CDR3 in amino acids: CASSLGSRGSSYNEQFF. CDR3 bases: TGTGCCAGCAGCTTGGGATCGCGGGGAAGCTCCTACAATGAGCAGTTCTTC.

J is TRBJ1-1 and V is TRBV5-4; D is unclear. V lost 2 bases, J lost 1 base, and 3 bases lay in between. The CDR3 contains 12 residues. Germline V gives CDR1 SGHNT, CDR2 YYREEE (reference sequence). Here the CDR3 DNA reads TGTGCCAGCAGCTTTCGGAACACTGAAGCTTTCTTT. Translation: CASSFRNTEAFF.

V gene TRBV7-8 combines with J gene TRBJ2-1, with 11 bases identical to TRBD2. V trimming: 3 bases; J trimming: 1 base; junction bases outside the gene matches: 2. Germline values: CDR1 SGHVS, CDR2 FQNEAQ. The CDR3 contains 16 residues. CDR3 region: CASSFGLAGSYNEQFF. The DNA of the CDR3 is TGTGCCAGCAGCTTCGGACTAGCGGGTTCCTACAATGAGCAGTTCTTC.

The chain combines TRBV6-5 with TRBJ1-2; a weak D match, TRBD1 (6 bases). V dropped 2 bases and J dropped 2 bases, with 6 bases sitting between them. Germline V gene sequence: CDR1 MNHEY, CDR2 SVGAGI. The CDR3 extends over 13 amino acids. CDR3 coding DNA: TGTGCCAGCAGTTACGGGGGCAACTATGGCTACACCTTC. This codes for CASSYGGNYGYTF.